Following are 23 T cell receptor beta chains from one sample sequenced in a study of graft-versus-host responses after intestinal transplantation. Their antigens are not known. Assay used: immunoSEQ multiplex PCR; TCRdb lists only in-frame clones, some missing. The sample lists 55,000 to 75,000 clones, 84% occurring once. The material sequenced was unstimulated CD4+ T cells sorted from spleen or lymph node cells, taken before transplant. The source is a human donor who was the organ donor for an intestinal transplant.

This rearrangement joins TRBV9 to TRBJ1-6; the match to TRBD1 covers 7 bases. The CDR3 consists of 14 residues. Germline V gene sequence: CDR1 SGDLS, CDR2 YYNGEE. V trimming: 3 bases; J trimming: 3 bases; junction bases outside the gene matches: 0. This chain's CDR3 is CASSAGGYNSPLHF. CDR3 in DNA: TGTGCCAGCAGCGCAGGGGGCTATAATTCACCCCTCCACTTT.

The J gene is TRBJ2-1, the V gene TRBV27, with 13 bases lining up with TRBD2. With V trimmed by 5 bases and J by 3 bases, 13 bases remained unmatched. Per germline, CDR1 MNHEY and CDR2 SMNVEV (reference sequence). The CDR3 is 19 residues long. CDR3 bases: TGTGCCAGCAGTCCCCCGATGACTAGCGGGGGGTTAAACTACAATGAGCAGTTCTTC. Residues: CASSPPMTSGGLNYNEQFF.

The V and J genes are TRBV2 and TRBJ2-1; 8 bases agree with TRBD1. Germline V CDR1 and CDR2: SNHLY, FYNNEI. V shed 7 bases, J shed 7 bases, and the junction held 6 bases outside the gene matches. The CDR3 loop spans 13 amino acids. CDR3 DNA: TGTGCCAGCATGAAGGACAGGGAAAATGAGCAGTTCTTC. Amino acid sequence: CASMKDRENEQFF.

The chain employs TRBV6-5 and TRBJ2-3; D is uncertain. Germline CDR1 MNHEY, CDR2 SVGAGI. Trimming took off 2 bases at V and 2 bases at J, with 11 bases between the two ends. The CDR3 spans 15 residues. CDR3 amino acids: CASSYGDGYTDTQYF. As DNA, the CDR3 is TGTGCCAGCAGTTACGGAGACGGTTACACAGATACGCAGTATTTT.

This chain uses TRBV9 with TRBJ1-1; tentative D call: TRBD1 (5 bases). Germline V gives CDR1 SGDLS, CDR2 YYNGEE. Trimming took 0 bases from V and 5 from J, leaving 23 bases between them. The length of the CDR3 is 18 residues. In DNA form, the CDR3 reads TGTGCCAGCAGCGTAGTAACCCACGGGGGGGGTGGGTATACTGAAGCTTTCTTT. Protein product: CASSVVTHGGGGYTEAFF.

This rearrangement joins TRBV4-2 to TRBJ2-2; 7 bases line up with TRBD2. V lost 4 bases and J lost 4; bases outside the gene matches: 9. The CDR3 extends over 16 amino acids. Looked up from germline, CDR1 is LGHNA and CDR2 is YNFKEQ. In nucleotides, the CDR3 is TGTGCCAGCAGCCCGACTAGCACTGGTACCACCGGGGAGCTGTTTTTT. This translates into CASSPTSTGTTGELFF.

This chain joins TRBV5-4 and TRBJ2-5; D gene unclear. Trimming cost V 4 bases and J 3 bases, with 4 bases left between them. This CDR3 is built from 11 residues. Germline values: CDR1 SGHNT, CDR2 YYREEE (reference sequence). This chain's CDR3 is CASSTEETQYF. The CDR3 region has the DNA TGTGCCAGCAGCACGGAAGAGACCCAGTACTTC.

The rearrangement joins TRBV5-1 to TRBJ1-4; the D is unclear. The CDR3 length is 15 residues. V shed 0 bases and J shed 4 bases, with 10 bases lying between them. Germline loops: CDR1 SGHRS, CDR2 YFSETQ. The CDR3 nucleotides read TGCGCCAGCAGCTTGGGGCGGGGTTATAATGAAAAACTGTTTTTT. Its translation is CASSLGRGYNEKLFF. Variable domain in full (rest from reference TRBV5-1 and TRBJ1-4): KAGVTQTPRYLIKTRGQQVTLSCSPISGHRSVSWYQQTPGQGLQFLFEYFSETQRNKGNFPGRFSGRQFSNSRSEMNVSTLELGDSALYLCASSLGRGYNEKLFFGSGTQLSVL.

Here the CDR3 DNA reads TGTGCCAGCAGCTATCAACCCGGGCTAGCGGGGCTGGATACGCAGTATTTT. This sequence encodes CASSYQPGLAGLDTQYF. This chain joins TRBV7-8 and TRBJ2-3, with TRBD2 matching over 9 bases. The V and J ends lost 4 bases and 6 bases, in that order; junction bases with no gene match: 14. The CDR3 totals 17 residues. CDR1 is SGHVS and CDR2 is FQNEAQ in the germline V gene.

V is TRBV9 and J is TRBJ1-6; D call uncertain. This CDR3 has 15 residues. The V end was cut by 0 bases, the J end by 3 bases, with 7 bases between. Germline lookup yields CDR1 SGDLS and CDR2 YYNGEE. The CDR3 is CASSVAGVYNSPLHF. Written as DNA, the CDR3 is TGTGCCAGCAGCGTAGCAGGTGTCTATAATTCACCCCTCCACTTT.

This CDR3 is CASSHGQPQNNSPLHF. The CDR3 coding sequence is TGTGCCAGCTCACATGGACAGCCGCAAAATAATTCACCCCTCCACTTT. V is TRBV18 and J is TRBJ1-6; D is perhaps TRBD1 (6 bases). Germline V gene lookup returns CDR1 KGHSH and CDR2 LQKENI. Trimming cost V 4 bases and J 5 bases, with 15 bases left between them. This CDR3 spans 16 amino acids.

V is TRBV5-1 and J is TRBJ2-5, with D possibly being TRBD2 (5 bases). The germline CDR1 and CDR2 sequences are SGHRS and YFSETQ. Trimming pared 4 bases from V and 2 bases from J, leaving 9 bases between. This CDR3 has 13 amino acids. The CDR3 nucleotides read TGCGCCAGCAGCCCCAGAGGGCAAGAGACCCAGTACTTC. As protein: CASSPRGQETQYF.

This chain links TRBV6-4 with TRBJ2-3; no definite D call. Trimming pared 3 bases from V and 2 bases from J, leaving 6 bases between. The CDR3 is 13 amino acids. In germline, CDR1 is MRHNA, CDR2 SNTAGT. The CDR3, as DNA: TGTGCCAGCAGTGAATTAGCCACAGATACGCAGTATTTT. Protein product: CASSELATDTQYF.

The chain couples TRBV6-1 to TRBJ1-1, with D unresolved. The CDR3 is made up of 13 amino acids. Trimming took off 5 bases at V and 12 bases at J, with 19 bases between the two ends. CDR1 is MNHNS, CDR2 SASEGT, per germline. This chain's CDR3 is CASSSGGLTGSFF. The CDR3 coding sequence is TGTGCCAGCAGTTCCGGAGGACTTACGGGGTCTTTCTTT.

This chain links TRBV6-1 with TRBJ2-1; 7 nucleotides align to TRBD2. Germline V lookup: CDR1 MNHNS, CDR2 SASEGT. Trimming at V came to 4 bases and at J to 3 bases, leaving 15 bases not matched to a gene. The CDR3 spans 18 residues. CDR3 residues: CASSVPSGDSLLYNEQFF. As DNA, the CDR3 is TGTGCCAGCAGTGTCCCCAGCGGGGACTCGTTACTCTACAATGAGCAGTTCTTC.

This clone was found a few times. The chain is built from TRBV7-8 and TRBJ2-7; D is undetermined. CDR3 size: 11 residues. Germline CDR1 SGHVS, CDR2 FQNEAQ. Trimming stripped 5 bases from V and 6 bases from J, with 8 bases between. The CDR3, as DNA: TGTGCCAGCAGCCACGGGTCCGAGCAGTACGTC. Its translation: CASSHGSEQYV.

The chain joins TRBV7-2 to TRBJ1-2, with D uncertain. Trimming stripped 2 bases from V and 8 bases from J, with 6 bases between. Germline CDR1 is SGHTA and CDR2 is FQGNSA. This CDR3 has 11 residues. DNA of the CDR3: TGTGCCAGCAGCTTATTGGGCGGCTACACCTTC. This codes for CASSLLGGYTF.

The rearrangement joins TRBV6-5 to TRBJ1-2; D ambiguous. Germline V gene data show CDR1 as MNHEY and CDR2 as SVGAGI. V was shortened by 2 bases and J by 8 bases, with 9 bases between the two germline ends. The CDR3 is 12 residues long. In DNA form, the CDR3 reads TGTGCCAGCAGTTACGAGGGTAGGGGCTACACCTTC. As protein: CASSYEGRGYTF.

This chain joins TRBV7-2 and TRBJ1-1; tentative D call: TRBD1 (5 bases). CDR3 length: 16 residues. Germline V gives CDR1 SGHTA, CDR2 FQGNSA. Trimming took off 5 bases at V and 0 bases at J, with 16 bases between the two ends. The CDR3: CASSRSGLAMNTEAFF. The CDR3 DNA is TGTGCCAGCAGCCGATCAGGGTTGGCCATGAACACTGAAGCTTTCTTT.

This clone showed up just a few times. This chain uses TRBV6-6 with TRBJ2-2; TRBD1 matches 10 bases. The V segment lost 11 bases and the J segment 6 bases; nucleotides outside the gene matches: 6. This CDR3 is 13 amino acids long. Germline V gene data show CDR1 as MNHNY and CDR2 as SVGAGI (reference sequence). The CDR3 DNA reads TGTGCCGGACGACAGGGGGCGGCCGGGGAGCTGTTTTTT. Residues: CAGRQGAAGELFF.

For the CDR3, the DNA is TGTGCCAGCACCCAGGGGAGCTGGGGCTACACCTTC. Translation: CASTQGSWGYTF. The chain employs TRBV28 and TRBJ1-2, with D perhaps matching TRBD1 (6 bases). Germline CDR1 reads MDHEN; CDR2 reads SYDVKM. With 7 bases removed from V and 8 bases from J, the gap between germline ends came to 14 bases. There are 12 residues in the CDR3.

The V call is TRBV6-6, the J call TRBJ2-7, with D perhaps being TRBD1 or TRBD2 (6 bases each). Germline CDR1 is MNHNY and CDR2 is SVGAGI (reference sequence). V lost 6 bases, J lost 3 bases, and 15 bases lay in between. The CDR3 spans 14 residues. The CDR3 nucleotides read TGTGCCAGCAGCTACGAGAGGGGGGACTACGAGCAGTACGTC. This translates into CASSYERGDYEQYV.

DNA of the CDR3: TGTGCCAGCAGTCCTGGCAGGGAACATACGCAGTATTTT. As protein: CASSPGREHTQYF. The rearrangement joins TRBV28 to TRBJ2-3, with D possibly TRBD1 on 5 matching bases. Trimming pared 5 bases from V and 7 bases from J, leaving 13 bases between. This CDR3 comprises 13 residues. The germline V gene has CDR1 MDHEN and CDR2 SYDVKM.